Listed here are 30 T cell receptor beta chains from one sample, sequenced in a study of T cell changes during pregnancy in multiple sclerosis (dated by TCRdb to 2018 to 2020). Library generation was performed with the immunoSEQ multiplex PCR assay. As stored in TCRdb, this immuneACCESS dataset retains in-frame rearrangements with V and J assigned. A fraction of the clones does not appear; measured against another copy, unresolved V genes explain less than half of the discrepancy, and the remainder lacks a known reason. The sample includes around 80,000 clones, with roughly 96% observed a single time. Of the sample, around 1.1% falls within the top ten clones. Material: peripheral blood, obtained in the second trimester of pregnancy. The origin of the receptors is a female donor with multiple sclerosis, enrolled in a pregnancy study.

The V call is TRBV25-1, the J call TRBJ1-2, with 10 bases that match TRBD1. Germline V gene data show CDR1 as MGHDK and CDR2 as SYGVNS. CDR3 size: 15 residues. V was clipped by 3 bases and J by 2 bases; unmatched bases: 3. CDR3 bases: TGTGCCAGCAGTGAGTCGGGACAGGGGAACTATGGCTACACCTTC. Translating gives CASSESGQGNYGYTF.

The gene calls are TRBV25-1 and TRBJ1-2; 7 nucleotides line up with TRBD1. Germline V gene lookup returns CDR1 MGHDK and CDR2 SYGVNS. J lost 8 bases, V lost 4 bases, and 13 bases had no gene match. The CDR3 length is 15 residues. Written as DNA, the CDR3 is TGTGCCAGCAGTGGTGAAAGGACAGGATGGAAAGGCTACACCTTC. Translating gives CASSGERTGWKGYTF.

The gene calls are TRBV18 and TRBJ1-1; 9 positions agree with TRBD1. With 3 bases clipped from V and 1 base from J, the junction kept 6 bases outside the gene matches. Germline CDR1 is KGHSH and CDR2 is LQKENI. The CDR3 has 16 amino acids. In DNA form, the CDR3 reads TGTGCCAGCTCACCCCGAATGACAGGGGGGAACACTGAAGCTTTCTTT. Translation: CASSPRMTGGNTEAFF.

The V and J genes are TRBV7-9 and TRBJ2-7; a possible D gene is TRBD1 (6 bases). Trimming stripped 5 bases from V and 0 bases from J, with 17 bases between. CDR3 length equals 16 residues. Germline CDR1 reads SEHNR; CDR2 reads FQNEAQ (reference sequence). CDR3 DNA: TGTGCCAGCAGCGCAACAGGGACCAATCCCTCCTACGAGCAGTACTTC. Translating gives CASSATGTNPSYEQYF.

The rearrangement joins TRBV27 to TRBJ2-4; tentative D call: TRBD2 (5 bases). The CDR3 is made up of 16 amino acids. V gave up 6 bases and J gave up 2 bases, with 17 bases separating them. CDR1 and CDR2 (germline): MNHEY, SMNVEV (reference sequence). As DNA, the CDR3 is TGTGCCAGCAGCCCACTACCGAGGGATCCCAAAAACATTCAGTACTTC. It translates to CASSPLPRDPKNIQYF.

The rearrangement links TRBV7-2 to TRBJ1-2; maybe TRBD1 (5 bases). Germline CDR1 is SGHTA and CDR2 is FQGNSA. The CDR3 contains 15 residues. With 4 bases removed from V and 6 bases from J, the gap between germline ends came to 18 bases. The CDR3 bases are TGTGCCAGCAGCTGGACAAGAACGCTAAGAGATGGCTACACCTTC. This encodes CASSWTRTLRDGYTF.

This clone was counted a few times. The CDR3 DNA reads TGTGCCAGCAGTCGTGGACAGTACAATGAGCAGTTCTTC. This translates into CASSRGQYNEQFF. The J gene is TRBJ2-1, the V gene TRBV28, with D possibly being TRBD1 (6 bases). With 5 bases removed from V and 4 bases from J, the gap between germline ends came to 9 bases. Germline CDR1 reads MDHEN; CDR2 reads SYDVKM. The CDR3 runs 13 residues.

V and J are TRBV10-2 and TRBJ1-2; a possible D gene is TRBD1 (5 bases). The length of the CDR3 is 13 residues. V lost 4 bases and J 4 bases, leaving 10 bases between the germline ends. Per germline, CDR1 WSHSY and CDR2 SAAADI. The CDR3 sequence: CASSGGGSYGYTF. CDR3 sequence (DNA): TGCGCCAGCAGTGGGGGGGGGAGCTATGGCTACACCTTC.

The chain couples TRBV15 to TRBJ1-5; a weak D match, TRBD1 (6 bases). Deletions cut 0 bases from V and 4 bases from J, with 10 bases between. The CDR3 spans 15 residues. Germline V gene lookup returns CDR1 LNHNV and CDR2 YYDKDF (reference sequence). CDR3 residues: CATSRDYQGNQPQHF. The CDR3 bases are TGTGCCACCAGCAGAGATTATCAGGGGAATCAGCCCCAGCATTTT.

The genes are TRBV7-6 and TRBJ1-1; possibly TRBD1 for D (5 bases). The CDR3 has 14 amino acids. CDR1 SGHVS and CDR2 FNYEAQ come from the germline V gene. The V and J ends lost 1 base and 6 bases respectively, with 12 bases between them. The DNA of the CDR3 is TGTGCCAGCAGCTTAGGCCCAGGGATCCCTGAAGCTTTCTTT. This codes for CASSLGPGIPEAFF.

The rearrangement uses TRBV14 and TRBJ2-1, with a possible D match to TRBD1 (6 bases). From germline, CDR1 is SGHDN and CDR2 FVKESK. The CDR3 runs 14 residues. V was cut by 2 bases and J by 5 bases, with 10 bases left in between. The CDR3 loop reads CASSQTGYHNEQFF. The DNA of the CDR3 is TGTGCCAGCAGCCAAACAGGGTACCACAATGAGCAGTTCTTC.

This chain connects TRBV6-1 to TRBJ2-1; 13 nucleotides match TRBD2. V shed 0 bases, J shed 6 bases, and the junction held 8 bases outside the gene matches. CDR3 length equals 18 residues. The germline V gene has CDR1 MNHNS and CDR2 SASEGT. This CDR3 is CASSEARTSGSYGNEQFF. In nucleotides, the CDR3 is TGTGCCAGCAGTGAAGCAAGGACTAGCGGGAGTTATGGCAATGAGCAGTTCTTC.

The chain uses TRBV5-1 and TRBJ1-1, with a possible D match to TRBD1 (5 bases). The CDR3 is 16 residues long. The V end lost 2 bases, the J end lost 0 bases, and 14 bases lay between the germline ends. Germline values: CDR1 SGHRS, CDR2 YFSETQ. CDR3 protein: CASSFGTTPMNTEAFF. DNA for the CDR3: TGCGCCAGCAGCTTCGGGACTACCCCCATGAACACTGAAGCTTTCTTT. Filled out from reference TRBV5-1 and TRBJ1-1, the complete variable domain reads KAGVTQTPRYLIKTRGQQVTLSCSPISGHRSVSWYQQTPGQGLQFLFEYFSETQRNKGNFPGRFSGRQFSNSRSEMNVSTLELGDSALYLCASSFGTTPMNTEAFFGQGTRLTVV.

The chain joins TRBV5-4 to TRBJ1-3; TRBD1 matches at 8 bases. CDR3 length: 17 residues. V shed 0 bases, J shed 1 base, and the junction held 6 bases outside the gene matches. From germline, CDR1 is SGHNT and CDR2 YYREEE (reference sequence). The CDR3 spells CASSLGGTGWSGNTIYF. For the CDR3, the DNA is TGTGCCAGCAGCTTGGGCGGGACAGGCTGGTCTGGAAACACCATATATTTT.

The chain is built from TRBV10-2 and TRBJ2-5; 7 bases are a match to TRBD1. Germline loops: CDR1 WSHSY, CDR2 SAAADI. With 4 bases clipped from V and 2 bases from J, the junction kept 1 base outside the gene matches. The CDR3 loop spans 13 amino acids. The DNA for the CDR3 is TGCGCCAGCAGTGTGGGACAGCAAGAGACCCAGTACTTC. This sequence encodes CASSVGQQETQYF.

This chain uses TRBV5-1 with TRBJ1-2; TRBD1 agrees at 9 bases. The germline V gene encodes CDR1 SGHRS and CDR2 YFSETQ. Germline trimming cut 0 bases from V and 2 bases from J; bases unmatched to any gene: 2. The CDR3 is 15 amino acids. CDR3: CASSLGDRDNYGYTF. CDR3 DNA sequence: TGCGCCAGCAGCTTGGGGGACAGGGACAACTATGGCTACACCTTC.

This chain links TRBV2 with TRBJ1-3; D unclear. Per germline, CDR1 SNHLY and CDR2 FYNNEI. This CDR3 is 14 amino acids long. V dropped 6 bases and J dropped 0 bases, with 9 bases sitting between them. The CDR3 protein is CASRLAASGNTIYF. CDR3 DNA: TGTGCCAGCAGGTTAGCAGCCTCTGGAAACACCATATATTTT.

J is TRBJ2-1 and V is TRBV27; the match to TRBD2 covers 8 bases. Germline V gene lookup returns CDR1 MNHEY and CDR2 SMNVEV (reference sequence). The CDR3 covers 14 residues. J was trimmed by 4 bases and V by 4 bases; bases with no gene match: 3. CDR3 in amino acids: CASSSGRGYNEQFF. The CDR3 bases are TGTGCCAGCAGTTCCGGGAGGGGTTACAATGAGCAGTTCTTC.

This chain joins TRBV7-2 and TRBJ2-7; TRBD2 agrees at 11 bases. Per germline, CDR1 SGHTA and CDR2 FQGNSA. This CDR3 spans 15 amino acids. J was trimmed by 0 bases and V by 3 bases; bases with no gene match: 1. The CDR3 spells CASSLGLAASYEQYF. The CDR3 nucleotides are TGTGCCAGCAGCTTGGGACTAGCGGCCTCCTACGAGCAGTACTTC.

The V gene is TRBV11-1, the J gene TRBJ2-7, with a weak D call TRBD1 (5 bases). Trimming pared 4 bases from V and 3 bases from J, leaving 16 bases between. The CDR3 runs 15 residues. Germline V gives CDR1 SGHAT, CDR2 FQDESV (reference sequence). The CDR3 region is CASSSPGTGRYEQYF. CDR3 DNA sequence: TGTGCCAGCAGCTCACCCGGAACAGGCCGCTACGAGCAGTACTTC.

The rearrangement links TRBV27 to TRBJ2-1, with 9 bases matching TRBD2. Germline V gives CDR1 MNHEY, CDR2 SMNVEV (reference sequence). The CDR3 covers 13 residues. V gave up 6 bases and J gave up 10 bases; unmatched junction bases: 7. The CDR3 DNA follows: TGTGCCAGCAGCAAGGGGAGCGGGAGGGAGCAGTTCTTC. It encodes CASSKGSGREQFF.

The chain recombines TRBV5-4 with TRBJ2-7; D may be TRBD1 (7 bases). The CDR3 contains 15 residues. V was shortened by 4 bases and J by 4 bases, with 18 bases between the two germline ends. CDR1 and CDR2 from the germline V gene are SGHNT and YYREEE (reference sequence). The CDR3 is CASSGQGGKVYEQYF. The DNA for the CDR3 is TGTGCCAGCAGCGGGCAGGGGGGAAAAGTTTACGAGCAGTACTTC.

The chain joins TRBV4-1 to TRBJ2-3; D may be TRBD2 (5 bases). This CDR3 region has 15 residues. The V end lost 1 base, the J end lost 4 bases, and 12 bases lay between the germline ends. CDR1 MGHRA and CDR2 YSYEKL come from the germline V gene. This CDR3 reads CASSQAPGGPDTQYF. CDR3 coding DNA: TGCGCCAGCAGCCAAGCCCCCGGCGGGCCAGATACGCAGTATTTT.

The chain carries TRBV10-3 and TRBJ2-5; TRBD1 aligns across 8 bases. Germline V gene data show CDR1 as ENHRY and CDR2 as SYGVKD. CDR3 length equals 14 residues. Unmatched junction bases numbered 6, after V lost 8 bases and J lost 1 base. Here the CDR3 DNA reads TGTGCCATCGGGGACAGGACGGGCCAAGAGACCCAGTACTTC. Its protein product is CAIGDRTGQETQYF.

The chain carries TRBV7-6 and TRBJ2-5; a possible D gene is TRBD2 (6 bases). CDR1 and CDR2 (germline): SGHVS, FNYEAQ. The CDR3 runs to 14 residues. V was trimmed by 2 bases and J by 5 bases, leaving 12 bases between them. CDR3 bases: TGTGCCAGCAGCTTAATTCAGGGAGGCGAGACCCAGTACTTC. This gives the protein CASSLIQGGETQYF. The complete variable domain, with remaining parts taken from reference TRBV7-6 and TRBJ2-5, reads GAGVSQSPRYKVTKRGQDVALRCDPISGHVSLYWYRQALGQGPEFLTYFNYEAQQDKSGLPNDRFSAERPEGSISTLTIQRTEQRDSAMYRCASSLIQGGETQYFGPGTRLLVL.

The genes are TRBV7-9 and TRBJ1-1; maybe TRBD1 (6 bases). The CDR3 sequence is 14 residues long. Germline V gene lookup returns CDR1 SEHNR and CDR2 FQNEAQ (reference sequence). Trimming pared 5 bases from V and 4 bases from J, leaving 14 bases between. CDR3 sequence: CASSPREGGTEAFF. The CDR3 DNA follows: TGTGCCAGCAGCCCTCGGGAGGGGGGCACTGAAGCTTTCTTT.

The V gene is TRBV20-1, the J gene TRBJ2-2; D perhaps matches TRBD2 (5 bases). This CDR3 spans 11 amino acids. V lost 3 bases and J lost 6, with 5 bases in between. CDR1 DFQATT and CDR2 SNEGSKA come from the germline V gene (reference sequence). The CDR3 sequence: CSARDSGELFF. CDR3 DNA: TGCAGTGCTAGGGACTCCGGGGAGCTGTTTTTT.

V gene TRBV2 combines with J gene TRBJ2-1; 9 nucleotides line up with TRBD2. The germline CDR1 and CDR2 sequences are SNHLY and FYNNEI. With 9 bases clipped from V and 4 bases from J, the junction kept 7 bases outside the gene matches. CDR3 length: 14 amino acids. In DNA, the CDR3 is TGTGCCAGGCAACCGGGACTAGCTTACAATGAGCAGTTCTTC. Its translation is CARQPGLAYNEQFF. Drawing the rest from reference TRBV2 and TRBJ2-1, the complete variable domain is EPEVTQTPSHQVTQMGQEVILRCVPISNHLYFYWYRQILGQKVEFLVSFYNNEISEKSEIFDDQFSVERPDGSNFTLKIRSTKLEDSAMYFCARQPGLAYNEQFFGPGTRLTVL.

As DNA, the CDR3 is TGTGCCATCAGTGAGTCCCGGACTACATCCTACGAGCAGTACTTC. Translating gives CAISESRTTSYEQYF. V is TRBV10-3 and J is TRBJ2-7; TRBD2 might be the D (6 bases). Trimming pared 0 bases from V and 1 base from J, leaving 10 bases between. Germline V lookup: CDR1 ENHRY, CDR2 SYGVKD. The length of the CDR3 is 15 residues.

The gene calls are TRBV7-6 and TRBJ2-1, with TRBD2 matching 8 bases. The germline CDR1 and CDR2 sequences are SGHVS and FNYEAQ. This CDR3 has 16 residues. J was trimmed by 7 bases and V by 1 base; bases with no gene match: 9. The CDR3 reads CASSLGWSGSGNEQFF. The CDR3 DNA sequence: TGTGCCAGCAGCTTAGGATGGAGCGGGAGCGGTAATGAGCAGTTCTTC.